The rows below give T cell receptor beta chains drawn from one sample of a study of siplizumab effects on memory and regulatory T cells. Sequencing was performed with immunoSEQ multiplex PCR; in TCRdb, only in-frame clones are kept and a portion is missing. The sample holds about 100,000 clones, about 92% seen once. Material for sequencing was Tregs sorted from blood. The receptors stem from a human donor in good health. CDR3s include the opening cysteine and the closing phenylalanine or tryptophan. The order of the fields is CDR3 protein, CDR3 DNA, J gene, V gene, D gene, clone size. A D gene is named only where the DNA matches it firmly. For some rows the clone size is stated as once, few or many, or as a class when expanded; others skip it.

CDR3aa: CASSSLAGGNYNEQFF
CDR3nt: TGTGCCAGCAGCTCATTAGCGGGAGGGAACTACAATGAGCAGTTCTTC
j_gene: TRBJ2-1
v_gene: TRBV7-3
d_gene: TRBD2
abundance: .

CDR3aa: CASSELKGGGGELFF
CDR3nt: TGTGCCAGCAGTGAATTAAAGGGGGGGGGCGGGGAGCTGTTTTTT
j_gene: TRBJ2-2
v_gene: TRBV6-1
d_gene: .
abundance: .

CDR3aa: CASSFTGRWTGELFF
CDR3nt: TGTGCCAGCAGTTTCACAGGGAGATGGACCGGGGAGCTGTTTTTT
j_gene: TRBJ2-2
v_gene: TRBV28
d_gene: .
abundance: .

CDR3aa: CASSNTGELFF
CDR3nt: TGCGCCAGCAGCAACACGGGGGAGCTGTTTTTT
j_gene: TRBJ2-2
v_gene: TRBV5-1
d_gene: .
abundance: .

CDR3aa: CAGTSGRFIEQFF
CDR3nt: TGTGCCGGGACTAGCGGGAGATTTATTGAGCAGTTCTTC
j_gene: TRBJ2-1
v_gene: TRBV30
d_gene: TRBD2
abundance: .

CDR3aa: CASSLGTNQVDTQYF
CDR3nt: TGCGCCAGCAGCCTGGGGACTAACCAGGTGGATACGCAGTATTTT
j_gene: TRBJ2-3
v_gene: TRBV5-1
d_gene: TRBD2
abundance: once

CDR3aa: CASSPGLYQAYNEQFF
CDR3nt: TGCGCCAGCAGTCCCGGACTATATCAAGCCTACAATGAGCAGTTCTTC
j_gene: TRBJ2-1
v_gene: TRBV5-1
d_gene: .
abundance: once

CDR3aa: CASSLSPWAGYTF
CDR3nt: TGTGCCAGCAGCTTAAGTCCCTGGGCCGGCTACACCTTC
j_gene: TRBJ1-2
v_gene: TRBV11-1
d_gene: .
abundance: .

CDR3aa: CSVLDNYGYTF
CDR3nt: TGCAGCGTGCTGGACAACTATGGCTACACCTTC
j_gene: TRBJ1-2
v_gene: TRBV29-1
d_gene: .
abundance: .

CDR3aa: CASSSNTSPTDTQYF
CDR3nt: TGTGCCAGCAGCTCAAATACCTCTCCCACAGATACGCAGTATTTT
j_gene: TRBJ2-3
v_gene: TRBV7-3
d_gene: .
abundance: .

CDR3aa: CASSRDRERSYEQYF
CDR3nt: TGTGCCAGCAGCCGGGACAGGGAAAGGTCCTACGAGCAGTACTTC
j_gene: TRBJ2-7
v_gene: TRBV11-2
d_gene: TRBD1
abundance: .

CDR3aa: CASSSGGRMNSPLHF
CDR3nt: TGTGCCAGCAGCTCCGGTGGACGGATGAATTCACCCCTCCACTTT
j_gene: TRBJ1-6
v_gene: TRBV13
d_gene: .
abundance: .

CDR3aa: CASSWDRGSYGYTF
CDR3nt: TGTGCCAGCAGCTGGGACAGGGGGTCCTATGGCTACACCTTC
j_gene: TRBJ1-2
v_gene: TRBV11-1
d_gene: TRBD1
abundance: .

CDR3aa: CASSDRGYGYTF
CDR3nt: TGTGCCAGCAGTGACAGGGGCTATGGCTACACCTTC
j_gene: TRBJ1-2
v_gene: TRBV6-6
d_gene: TRBD1
abundance: .

CDR3aa: CSARTDTQYF
CDR3nt: TGCAGTGCTAGAACAGATACGCAGTATTTT
j_gene: TRBJ2-3
v_gene: TRBV20-1
d_gene: .
abundance: .

CDR3aa: CASSPMGGQETQYF
CDR3nt: TGTGCCAGCTCCCCAATGGGCGGTCAAGAGACCCAGTACTTC
j_gene: TRBJ2-5
v_gene: TRBV7-3
d_gene: .
abundance: .

CDR3aa: CSARLQETQYF
CDR3nt: TGCAGTGCTAGACTCCAAGAGACCCAGTACTTC
j_gene: TRBJ2-5
v_gene: TRBV20-1
d_gene: .
abundance: .

CDR3aa: CASRGPTTSTDTQYF
CDR3nt: TGTGCCAGCAGGGGCCCGACAACTAGCACAGATACGCAGTATTTT
j_gene: TRBJ2-3
v_gene: TRBV6-6
d_gene: .
abundance: .

CDR3aa: CASTSVSLNQPQHF
CDR3nt: TGTGCCAGTACCTCAGTCTCCCTCAATCAGCCCCAGCATTTT
j_gene: TRBJ1-5
v_gene: TRBV19
d_gene: .
abundance: once

CDR3aa: CASSLGTGTMNEQYF
CDR3nt: TGTGCCAGCAGCTTAGGGACAGGGACGATGAACGAGCAGTACTTC
j_gene: TRBJ2-7
v_gene: TRBV7-3
d_gene: TRBD1
abundance: .

CDR3aa: CASIGTGYGYTF
CDR3nt: TGTGCCAGCATTGGGACAGGGTATGGCTACACCTTC
j_gene: TRBJ1-2
v_gene: TRBV5-6
d_gene: TRBD1
abundance: .

CDR3aa: CASSPPEAIYGYTF
CDR3nt: TGTGCCAGCAGCCCCCCGGAGGCGATCTATGGCTACACCTTC
j_gene: TRBJ1-2
v_gene: TRBV11-2
d_gene: .
abundance: once

CDR3aa: CARRLNWAGPYEQYF
CDR3nt: TGTGCCAGAAGGCTTAATTGGGCGGGGCCCTACGAGCAGTACTTC
j_gene: TRBJ2-7
v_gene: TRBV5-3
d_gene: .
abundance: .

CDR3aa: CASSLVGGNEQFF
CDR3nt: TGTGCCAGCAGCTTAGTCGGGGGCAATGAGCAGTTCTTC
j_gene: TRBJ2-1
v_gene: TRBV7-8
d_gene: .
abundance: .

CDR3aa: CASSFYPGQGNNQPQHF
CDR3nt: TGTGCCAGCAGCTTCTACCCGGGACAGGGGAACAATCAGCCCCAGCATTTT
j_gene: TRBJ1-5
v_gene: TRBV5-6
d_gene: TRBD1
abundance: once

CDR3aa: CASSWGQQYF
CDR3nt: TGTGCCAGCAGTTGGGGCCAGCAGTACTTC
j_gene: TRBJ2-7
v_gene: TRBV6-5
d_gene: .
abundance: .

CDR3aa: CASSPGATDTQYF
CDR3nt: TGTGCCAGCAGCCCGGGAGCCACAGATACGCAGTATTTT
j_gene: TRBJ2-3
v_gene: TRBV6-4
d_gene: .
abundance: .

CDR3aa: CASSMSVGETQYF
CDR3nt: TGTGCCAGTAGTATGTCGGTCGGAGAGACCCAGTACTTC
j_gene: TRBJ2-5
v_gene: TRBV19
d_gene: .
abundance: .

CDR3aa: CASSTGLSSYEQYF
CDR3nt: TGTGCCAGCTCGACAGGCTTAAGCTCCTACGAGCAGTACTTC
j_gene: TRBJ2-7
v_gene: TRBV18
d_gene: .
abundance: .

CDR3aa: CASSLWGLAGIADEQFF
CDR3nt: TGCGCCAGCAGCTTGTGGGGACTAGCGGGAATTGCGGATGAGCAGTTCTTC
j_gene: TRBJ2-1
v_gene: TRBV5-1
d_gene: TRBD2
abundance: .

CDR3aa: CASSPLGGLNTEAFF
CDR3nt: TGTGCCAGCAGCCCATTGGGGGGGTTGAACACTGAAGCTTTCTTT
j_gene: TRBJ1-1
v_gene: TRBV9
d_gene: .
abundance: .

CDR3aa: CASSPNLGPIPRYF
CDR3nt: TGTGCCAGTAGTCCCAATCTCGGGCCCATCCCTCGGTATTTT
j_gene: TRBJ2-3
v_gene: TRBV19
d_gene: .
abundance: .

CDR3aa: CASSPLGGGSSSEAFF
CDR3nt: TGTGCCAGCTCACCACTGGGCGGGGGGTCGTCCTCTGAAGCTTTCTTT
j_gene: TRBJ1-1
v_gene: TRBV18
d_gene: .
abundance: .

CDR3aa: CASSPTGGYEQYF
CDR3nt: TGTGCCAGCTCACCTACAGGGGGGTACGAGCAGTACTTC
j_gene: TRBJ2-7
v_gene: TRBV18
d_gene: TRBD1
abundance: .

CDR3aa: CASSSGPRGAVYEQYF
CDR3nt: TGTGCCAGCAGCTCCGGACCTAGGGGGGCGGTCTACGAGCAGTACTTC
j_gene: TRBJ2-7
v_gene: TRBV9
d_gene: .
abundance: .

CDR3aa: CASAESSTDTQYF
CDR3nt: TGCGCCAGCGCGGAATCTAGCACAGATACGCAGTATTTT
j_gene: TRBJ2-3
v_gene: TRBV5-1
d_gene: .
abundance: .

CDR3aa: CASSEEGPAVQEQFF
CDR3nt: TGTGCCAGCAGTGAGGAGGGACCAGCGGTCCAAGAGCAGTTCTTC
j_gene: TRBJ2-1
v_gene: TRBV2
d_gene: .
abundance: .

CDR3aa: CASSPGQYYEQYF
CDR3nt: TGCGCCAGCAGCCCGGGACAGTACTACGAGCAGTACTTC
j_gene: TRBJ2-7
v_gene: TRBV5-1
d_gene: TRBD1
abundance: .

CDR3aa: CASTNPGTGKAFF
CDR3nt: TGTGCCAGTACCAACCCGGGGACAGGAAAAGCTTTCTTT
j_gene: TRBJ1-1
v_gene: TRBV19
d_gene: TRBD1
abundance: .

CDR3aa: CASRLKYRVSGANVLTF
CDR3nt: TGTGCCAGCAGGCTGAAATACAGGGTTTCTGGGGCCAACGTCCTGACTTTC
j_gene: TRBJ2-6
v_gene: TRBV2
d_gene: .
abundance: .

CDR3aa: CASSQDRAGANVLTF
CDR3nt: TGCGCCAGCAGCCAAGACAGGGCCGGGGCCAACGTCCTGACTTTC
j_gene: TRBJ2-6
v_gene: TRBV5-1
d_gene: TRBD1
abundance: .

CDR3aa: CASSLTLGNTEAFF
CDR3nt: TGTGCCAGCAGCCTGACATTGGGGAACACTGAAGCTTTCTTT
j_gene: TRBJ1-1
v_gene: TRBV28
d_gene: .
abundance: .

CDR3aa: CASSYGLNTGELFF
CDR3nt: TGTGCCAGCAGCTACGGACTGAACACCGGGGAGCTGTTTTTT
j_gene: TRBJ2-2
v_gene: TRBV7-9
d_gene: .
abundance: .

CDR3aa: CAWMNTGELFF
CDR3nt: TGTGCCTGGATGAACACCGGGGAGCTGTTTTTT
j_gene: TRBJ2-2
v_gene: TRBV30
d_gene: .
abundance: .

CDR3aa: CSVDVSRVGDTQYF
CDR3nt: TGCAGCGTTGATGTGTCCCGGGTGGGAGATACGCAGTATTTT
j_gene: TRBJ2-3
v_gene: TRBV29-1
d_gene: .
abundance: .

CDR3aa: CASSLVNIGRAGYNEQFF
CDR3nt: TGTGCCAGCAGCTTAGTTAACATCGGGAGGGCCGGATACAATGAGCAGTTCTTC
j_gene: TRBJ2-1
v_gene: TRBV7-2
d_gene: TRBD2
abundance: once

CDR3aa: CASTPKFFSVSSYNEQFF
CDR3nt: TGTGCCAGTACCCCTAAGTTTTTCAGTGTCAGCTCCTACAATGAGCAGTTCTTC
j_gene: TRBJ2-1
v_gene: TRBV19
d_gene: .
abundance: .

CDR3aa: CASSLLPQSYEQYF
CDR3nt: TGTGCCAGCAGCTTGTTGCCACAATCCTACGAGCAGTACTTC
j_gene: TRBJ2-7
v_gene: TRBV5-6
d_gene: .
abundance: once

CDR3aa: CASRVLAGPYEQYF
CDR3nt: TGTGCCAGCAGGGTACTAGCGGGCCCCTACGAGCAGTACTTC
j_gene: TRBJ2-7
v_gene: TRBV2
d_gene: TRBD2
abundance: .

CDR3aa: CASSPLSAGSTDTQYF
CDR3nt: TGTGCCAGCAGTCCGCTCAGCGCGGGAAGCACAGATACGCAGTATTTT
j_gene: TRBJ2-3
v_gene: TRBV6-6
d_gene: .
abundance: .

CDR3aa: CASSALDTQYF
CDR3nt: TGTGCCAGCAGTGCTCTAGATACGCAGTATTTT
j_gene: TRBJ2-3
v_gene: TRBV2
d_gene: .
abundance: .

CDR3aa: CASRAVNYGYTF
CDR3nt: TGTGCCAGCCGAGCAGTTAACTATGGCTACACCTTC
j_gene: TRBJ1-2
v_gene: TRBV6-1
d_gene: .
abundance: .

CDR3aa: CASSLATGGADTQYF
CDR3nt: TGCGCCAGCAGCTTGGCGACAGGGGGGGCAGATACGCAGTATTTT
j_gene: TRBJ2-3
v_gene: TRBV5-1
d_gene: TRBD1
abundance: .

CDR3aa: CATSRSYNTEAFF
CDR3nt: TGTGCCACCAGCAGATCATATAACACTGAAGCTTTCTTT
j_gene: TRBJ1-1
v_gene: TRBV15
d_gene: .
abundance: once